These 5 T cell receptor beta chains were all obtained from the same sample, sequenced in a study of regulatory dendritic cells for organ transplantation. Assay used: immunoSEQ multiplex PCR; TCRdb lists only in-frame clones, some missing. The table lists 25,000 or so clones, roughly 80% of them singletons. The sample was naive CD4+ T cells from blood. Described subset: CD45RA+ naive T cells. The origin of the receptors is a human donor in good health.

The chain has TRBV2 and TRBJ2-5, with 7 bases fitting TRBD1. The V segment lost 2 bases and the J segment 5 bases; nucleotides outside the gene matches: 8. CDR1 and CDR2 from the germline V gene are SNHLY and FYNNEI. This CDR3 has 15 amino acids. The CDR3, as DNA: TGTGCCAGCAGTGAATCGGGACAGCTCCATGAGACCCAGTACTTC. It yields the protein CASSESGQLHETQYF. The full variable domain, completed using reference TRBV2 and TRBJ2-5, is EPEVTQTPSHQVTQMGQEVILRCVPISNHLYFYWYRQILGQKVEFLVSFYNNEISEKSEIFDDQFSVERPDGSNFTLKIRSTKLEDSAMYFCASSESGQLHETQYFGPGTRLLVL.

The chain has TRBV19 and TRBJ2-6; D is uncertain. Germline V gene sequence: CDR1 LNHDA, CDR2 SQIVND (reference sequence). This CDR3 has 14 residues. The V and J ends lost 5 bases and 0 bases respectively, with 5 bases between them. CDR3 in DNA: TGTGCCAGTAGTGACAACTCTGGGGCCAACGTCCTGACTTTC. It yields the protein CASSDNSGANVLTF.

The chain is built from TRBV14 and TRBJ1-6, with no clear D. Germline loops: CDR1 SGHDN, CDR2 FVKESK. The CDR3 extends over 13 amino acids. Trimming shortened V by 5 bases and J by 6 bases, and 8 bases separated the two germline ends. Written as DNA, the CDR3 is TGTGCCAGCAGCTTAACGAGTAATTCACCCCTCCACTTT. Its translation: CASSLTSNSPLHF.

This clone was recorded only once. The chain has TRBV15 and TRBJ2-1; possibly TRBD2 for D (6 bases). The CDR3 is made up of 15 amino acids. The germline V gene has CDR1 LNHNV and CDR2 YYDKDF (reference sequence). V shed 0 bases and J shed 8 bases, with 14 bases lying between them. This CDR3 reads CATSRDDRRVHEQFF. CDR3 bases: TGTGCCACCAGCAGAGATGACCGGAGGGTCCATGAGCAGTTCTTC. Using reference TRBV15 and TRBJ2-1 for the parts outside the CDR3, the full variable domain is DAMVIQNPRYQVTQFGKPVTLSCSQTLNHNVMYWYQQKSSQAPKLLFHYYDKDFNNEADTPDNFQSRRPNTSFCFLDIRSPGLGDTAMYLCATSRDDRRVHEQFFGPGTRLTVL.

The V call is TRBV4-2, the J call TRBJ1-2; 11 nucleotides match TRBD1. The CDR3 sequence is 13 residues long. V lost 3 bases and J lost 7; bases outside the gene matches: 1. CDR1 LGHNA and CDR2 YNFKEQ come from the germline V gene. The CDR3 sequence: CASSQDRGPGYTF. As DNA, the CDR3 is TGTGCCAGCAGCCAGGACAGGGGGCCTGGCTACACCTTC.